Below are 8 T cell receptor beta chains sequenced from a single sample in a study of human T cells and chemical hapten exposure. Time point described: patch test 1, 2 weeks after DPC sensitization. Treatment here: therapeutic diphenylcyclopropenone sensitization with weekly scalp DPC. TCRdb reanalysed the RACE reads using MiXCR and keeps one entry per CDR3 protein. The table has fewer than 400,000 distinct CDR3 sequences, around 7% seen once. Sample: whole blood, taken in connection with sensitization to the hapten diphenylcyclopropenone (DPC). The receptors here all came from a woman aged 18-29 years with alopecia areata. Some clones in this sample may be carry-over from other donors' samples.

This clonotype has ten or more counts. J is TRBJ1-4 and V is TRBV5-4, with 7 bases matching TRBD1. J was trimmed by 5 bases and V by 4 bases; bases with no gene match: 14. Germline V gene sequence: CDR1 SGHNT, CDR2 YYREEE (reference sequence). This CDR3 contains 17 residues. CDR3 loop: CASSPRQGGEPNEKLFF. The CDR3 nucleotides read TGTGCCAGCAGCCCCCGACAGGGCGGTGAGCCCAATGAAAAACTGTTTTTT.

This clonotype appeared a few times. V and J are TRBV6-2 or TRBV6-3 and TRBJ1-1; tentatively, D is TRBD1 (5 bases). The CDR3 spans 18 residues. Germline-derived CDR1 and CDR2 are MNHEY and SVGEGT. Trimming shortened V by 4 bases and J by 2 bases, and 23 bases separated the two germline ends. The CDR3 DNA reads as TGTGCCAGCAGTTTCATGTTACAGGAAACATGGGCCAACACTGAAGCTTTCTTT. This translates into CASSFMLQETWANTEAFF.

This clonotype has just a few counts. The CDR3 here is CAIGALSRGTEAFF. The CDR3, as DNA: TGTGCCATCGGAGCACTCTCCCGAGGCACTGAAGCTTTCTTT. This chain links TRBV10-3 with TRBJ1-1, with D unresolved. Germline-derived CDR1 and CDR2 are ENHRY and SYGVKD. The CDR3 spans 14 residues. V was shortened by 8 bases and J by 4 bases, with 17 bases between the two germline ends.

This chain connects TRBV10-3 to TRBJ1-2, with TRBD1 identical over 7 bases. This CDR3 has 13 residues. Germline loops: CDR1 ENHRY, CDR2 SYGVKD. Trimming cost V 7 bases and J 5 bases; bases outside gene matches: 7. The CDR3 bases are TGTGCCATCACCAACGACAGGGTTTATGGCTACACCTTC. This gives the protein CAITNDRVYGYTF.

The CDR3 DNA sequence: TGTGCCAGCACCAAAAACGGACCTGGGACTGAAGCTTTCTTT. It specifies CASTKNGPGTEAFF. The chain carries TRBV6-5 and TRBJ1-1; D gene uncertain. V gave up 7 bases and J gave up 5 bases, with 17 bases separating them. The CDR3 spans 14 residues. Germline CDR1 is MNHEY and CDR2 is SVGAGI.

This clonotype has just a few counts. The rearrangement uses TRBV7-2 and TRBJ2-4; TRBD1 might be the D (5 bases). Germline assignment: CDR1 SGHTA and CDR2 FQGNSA. V was trimmed by 1 base and J by 0 bases, leaving 19 bases between them. The CDR3 is 19 residues long. The CDR3, as DNA: TGTGCCAGCAGCTTAGTACGACGCGGCAGGGAACTAGCCAAAAACATTCAGTACTTC. Residues: CASSLVRRGRELAKNIQYF.

The rearrangement links TRBV10-3 to TRBJ1-5, with 10 bases matching TRBD1. The germline V gene has CDR1 ENHRY and CDR2 SYGVKD. After removal of 7 bases from V and 2 bases from J, the junction contained 2 bases not matched to a gene. There are 14 residues in the CDR3. CDR3 region: CAIKGQGGNQPQHF. The DNA of the CDR3 is TGTGCCATCAAAGGACAGGGGGGCAATCAGCCCCAGCATTTT.

The chain uses TRBV29-1 and TRBJ1-1; TRBD1 matches 8 bases. V lost 5 bases and J lost 1; bases outside the gene matches: 3. Per the germline V gene, CDR1 is SQVTM and CDR2 is ANQGSEA. This CDR3 is built from 13 residues. This CDR3 reads CSVSDRGNTEAFF. The CDR3 coding sequence is TGCAGCGTTTCAGACAGGGGGAACACTGAAGCTTTCTTT. The full variable domain, with the rest looked up from reference TRBV29-1 and TRBJ1-1, is SAVISQKPSRDICQRGTSLTIQCQVDSQVTMMFWYRQQPGQSLTLIATANQGSEATYESGFVIDKFPISRPNLTFSTLTVSNMSPEDSSIYLCSVSDRGNTEAFFGQGTRLTVV.